This entry describes one T cell receptor beta chain. Some clones are missing from TCRdb's copy, which holds only in-frame ones; the method was immunoSEQ multiplex PCR. This table holds about 310,000 clones, around 87% found once. The data were taken from a study of blood T cell repertoires in COVID-19. Germline loops: CDR1 MNHEY, CDR2 SMNVEV (reference sequence). The CDR3 runs to 14 residues. Between the trimmed V and J ends, which lost 5 bases and 6 bases, there was a span of 13 bases. This clonotype was sampled from a woman in her forties or fifties who had recovered from COVID-19. Sequenced material: peripheral blood. V usage is TRBV27 and J usage is TRBJ2-2, with D uncertain. CDR3 region: CASSMAQVAGELFF. CDR3 in DNA: TGTGCCAGCAGTATGGCCCAGGTGGCCGGGGAGCTGTTTTTT.